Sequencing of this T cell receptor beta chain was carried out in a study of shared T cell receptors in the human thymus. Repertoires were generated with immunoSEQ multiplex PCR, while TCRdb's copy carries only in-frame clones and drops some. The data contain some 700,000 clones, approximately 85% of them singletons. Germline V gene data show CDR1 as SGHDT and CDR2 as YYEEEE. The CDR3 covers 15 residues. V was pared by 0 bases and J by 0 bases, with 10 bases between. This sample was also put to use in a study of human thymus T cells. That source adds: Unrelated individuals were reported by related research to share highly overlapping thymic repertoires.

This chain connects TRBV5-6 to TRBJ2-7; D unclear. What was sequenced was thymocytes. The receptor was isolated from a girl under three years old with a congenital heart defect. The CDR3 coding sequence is TGTGCCAGCAGCTTGGACAGTCGTAGCTCCTACGAGCAGTACTTC. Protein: CASSLDSRSSYEQYF.